The entry below describes one T cell receptor beta chain. Antigen unknown. Measured with immunoSEQ multiplex PCR; TCRdb has only the in-frame clones, and not every one. Of 3,400 or so clones listed, roughly 78% are singletons. Repeated repertoire sampling spanned the course of chemoradiotherapy. The data are from a study of chemoradiotherapy in HPV16-positive cancers. Study in general: Candidate HPV-specific clones and shared TCR motifs came from a couple of HPV16-positive patients.

The CDR3 is made up of 15 amino acids. V was trimmed by 7 bases and J by 6 bases, leaving 22 bases between them. Germline CDR1 reads MNHEY; CDR2 reads SVGAGI. Study-wide results and caveats: In HPV16-positive patients, HPV-responsive T-cell expansion tracked better recurrence-free survival. Candidate HPV-specific clones and E7-related TCR motifs grew in tumor during treatment.

The sequencing here drew on tumor tissue, taken from a patient who underwent chemoradiotherapy. The source of this sequence is a human donor with HPV-associated anogenital cancer. The chain employs TRBV6-5 and TRBJ2-7, with D tentatively TRBD1 (6 bases). CDR3 nucleotide sequence: TGTGCCAGCAAGCGGCCCACCTCGACAGGCGGCGAGCAGTACTTC. Residues: CASKRPTSTGGEQYF.